This TCR beta chain was documented in a study of technical replicates of blood from a handful of donors. The protocol was immunoSEQ multiplex PCR, while the TCRdb copy is restricted to in-frame clones and leaves out a portion. The sample has some 84,000 clones, roughly 90% seen once. This CDR3 has 14 amino acids. The J segment lost 4 bases and the V segment lost 6 bases, leaving 4 bases of the junction unmatched. Germline lookup yields CDR1 MNHEY and CDR2 SVGAGI. The chain links TRBV6-5 to TRBJ1-5, with TRBD1 identical over 9 bases. This sequence was found in a human donor in good health. What was sequenced was T cells isolated from PBMCs. The CDR3 region is CASSDRGINQPQHF. The CDR3 bases are TGTGCCAGCAGCGACAGGGGGATAAATCAGCCCCAGCATTTT.